This TCR beta chain was retrieved from a study of cytomegalovirus exposure and HLA in healthy donors (dated by TCRdb to 2015 to 2018). Turning to the overall study: According to an earlier analysis of several hundred of the donors, about 179 million T cells yielded roughly 100 million unique TCR beta sequences and more than 250 Gb of sequence data. In the later analysis, no new phenotypic data were used to find candidate immune exposures; instead, reliance was placed on TCR beta sequences and their occurrence across donors. Using immunosequencing, the study profiled T cell repertoires from fewer than 850 subjects and related those repertoires to cytomegalovirus serostatus. Every repertoire in the discovery cohort had been generated on one and the same sequencing platform. Class I and class II HLA loci were covered by the typing at four-digit resolution. The study aimed to test whether signatures of past pathogen exposure could be identified by cataloging public T cell receptors. Donor age, sex, ethnicity and CMV serostatus were compiled together with the repertoire data. In an earlier analysis of 500 to 650 of the donors, high-throughput TCR beta sequencing was used to judge whether each TCR beta V gene segment behaved as functional or pseudogenic. The study combined high-throughput TCR immunosequencing, statistical association of individual TCRs with disease status, and machine learning to predict cytomegalovirus infection status. Because of strong linkage in the cohort, five DR-DQ haplotypes were treated as single units for association and clustering. Approximately 300 gigabases of sequencing data and around 88 million unique TCR sequences made up an early release that covered some 640 HLA-typed donors. A later genetic analysis used genome-wide SNP genotypes for about 65% of the 666 donors, treating that subset as a discovery cohort. The number of typed donors differed by locus: roughly 620-630 for A, B, C, DRB1 and DQB1; roughly 510 for DQA1; 606 for DPA1; and about 470 for DPB1. Across approximately 420 genotyped donors of the cohort, an average of 235,054 unique TCR beta nucleotide sequences per donor were sequenced, and 15% to 20% of those sequences were non-productive. In a later analysis, previously published TCR beta repertoires from several hundred donors were re-analyzed and high-resolution HLA genotyping was added so that TCR occurrence patterns could be studied. The genetic ancestry cluster associated with self-reported Caucasian donors included roughly 84% of the roughly 400 genotyped donors. Along with the approximately 670-subject first cohort, a separate validation cohort of some 130 different subjects was used.

Libraries were made using the immunoSEQ multiplex PCR assay. The multiplex PCR relied on a mix of 60 forward primers for TCR Vbeta segments and 13 reverse primers for TCR Jbeta segments. A multiplex PCR assay on genomic DNA amplified the CDR3 region of rearranged TCR beta genes. The amplified TCR beta libraries were sequenced on the Illumina HiSeq System as 87-base-pair reads. The authors processed their data as follows. Across the 700 or so repertoires, a later analysis counted tens of millions of unique TCR beta chains, roughly 11 million of which were shared by at least two donors. To remove PCR and sequencing errors, raw reads were error-corrected and collapsed into unique sequences using a nearest-neighbor algorithm that merged closely related sequences. To assign V, D and J gene segments, CDR3 sequences were aligned to IMGT reference sequences. For a sequence to be retained, at least a six-nucleotide match to both a V gene segment and a J gene segment was required. Rearrangements were called productive when the CDR3 lacked stop codons and stayed in frame with V and J; all others were non-productive. Following IMGT convention, CDR3 was defined as the stretch from the second conserved V-encoded cysteine up to the conserved J-encoded phenylalanine. The earlier analysis of about 570 of the donors excluded any sequence lacking an unambiguous match to a single V gene segment. An earlier analysis of around 600 of the donors classified V segments as functional when productive rearrangements were above 56.7% and as segregating when the standard deviation between donors was above 5%. A statistical classification framework was developed to diagnose cytomegalovirus status using the catalog of TCR beta chain sequences. In a later analysis, TCR nucleotide sequences were compared against IMGT/GENE-DB human TR gene sequences so that V and J genes could be assigned. In a later analysis, CDR3 sequences and most-parsimonious VDJ recombination scenarios were assigned using the TCRdist pipeline. In a later analysis, every TCR beta chain was defined by the combination of its CDR3 amino acid sequence and its V-gene family, and reads without a unique V-gene family were dropped. In a later analysis, several hundred highly shared, low-generation-probability nucleotide sequences were removed to address suspected cross-contamination and a sequencing artifact. In a later analysis, a clonal expansion index for each public chain was calculated from normalized within-repertoire ranks of inferred template counts. A later analysis computed generation probabilities with a VDJ recombination model fitted to out-of-frame rearrangements, and checked the results against IGoR. In a later analysis, TCR-TCR, TCR-HLA and TCR-CMV co-occurrence was scored with hypergeometric tests, and a repertoire-size bias correction was applied to TCR pairs. False discovery rates were estimated in a later analysis by permuting HLA or CMV assignments 20 times. A later analysis grouped co-occurring TCRs with DBSCAN, adding TCRdist sequence similarity when clustering within HLA-allele-positive subsets. For co-occurrence clustering, repertoires with fewer than 30,000 or more than 120,000 public chains were excluded, along with about five repertoires with anomalous nucleotide sharing. TCRdb retrieved this table from immuneACCESS and kept in-frame rearrangements only. Not all clones are present; in checked studies, unresolved V genes account for under half, and no reason is known for the remainder. From that table come the V and J calls and clone size; the DNA was used to work out D and trimming. This sample has 110,000 or so clones in its table, and approximately 81% of those were observed once. The ten biggest clones cover 2.2% of the sample.

Turning to this clone: The specificity of this receptor is unknown. Within one base of it there is no much larger clone, and no base qualities were kept.

Overall study results and their limits: When HLA alleles, especially DR and DQ, strongly co-occurred, TCR associations were difficult to assign to individual alleles. According to a later analysis, parvovirus B19, influenza, CMV and Epstein-Barr virus appeared linked to several top co-occurrence clusters. Presence/absence analyses assumed roughly uniform sequencing depth across donors, an assumption that may not hold. An association between a missense DCLRE1C variant and V-gene and J-gene trimming of TCR beta chains was found in a later genetic analysis and replicated in an independent cohort. The classifier was reported to diagnose cytomegalovirus status with high specificity and sensitivity in both the original cohort and the validation cohort. A cluster of highly shared sequence variants was judged likely to be a technical artifact of the sequencing pipeline. In a later analysis, the rate of TCR association differed among HLA loci, with DRB1 alleles having the most associated TCRs and HLA-C alleles having the fewest. A later analysis found that most CMV-associated TCR beta chains appeared HLA-restricted, with HLA associations seemingly driven largely by CMV exposure. The cohort was sequenced for TCR beta chains only, and without alpha or paired-chain data the features that could be detected were limited. The only immune exposure information available for the cohort was CMV serostatus. A further reported finding was that TCR beta sequences accurately predicted the HLA-A and HLA-B alleles for most subjects in the first cohort. HLA typing was unavailable for some donors at each locus, so association tests used only the typed subset. Specific HLA alleles were associated with 16,951 TCR beta sequences at a false discovery rate of 0.05 in a later analysis. Correlated functional status among segregating V segments might reflect linkage disequilibrium, but an unknown experimental factor could not be ruled out. The study listed 164 TCR beta chains as associated with cytomegalovirus. While some public TCRs were present in many individuals, most TCR sequences turned up only very rarely across donors. In vitro tests confirmed that three of the cytomegalovirus-associated TCR beta chains recognize cytomegalovirus antigens. The authors suggested that the approach could potentially be extended to other disease states and immunological phenotypes. In a later genetic analysis, fewer N-insertions in productive TCRs were reported among donors in an Asian-associated ancestry cluster than the 666-donor mean. Because counts were too low, about 15 rarely observed V segments, including chromosome 9 orphons, were left out of the earlier analysis of approximately 500 of the donors. Compared with equally common non-associated chains, HLA-associated TCR beta chains in a later analysis were more clonally expanded and had lower generation probabilities. In an earlier analysis of under 600 of the donors, most TCR beta V segments were observed in productive rearrangements about 90% or about 30% of the time, broadly matching IMGT annotations.

The cohort was made up of 650 to 700 healthy bone marrow donors. At the time of sampling, all cohort members were nominally healthy, though unrecorded immune exposures were likely present. The donor was CMV seronegative and belonged to the group of more than 300 seronegative cohort members. A peripheral blood sample was collected from each donor, and TCR beta sequencing was performed on peripheral blood mononuclear cells. The Qiagen DNeasy Blood Extraction Kit was used to extract genomic DNA from the blood cell samples. The sequencing sample was made of PBMCs. The TCR comes from a woman in her twenties or thirties in good health and CMV-seronegative.

The DNA is as follows: TGTGCCAGCAGCACCCGGGACAGAGCCTCCTACGAGCAGTACTTC. It translates as CASSTRDRASYEQYF. The chain joins TRBV7-2 to TRBJ2-7; 7 bases in the junction line up with TRBD1. The CDR3 has 15 amino acids, counting the end cysteine and phenylalanine. Left in the record is the CDR3 DNA by itself, 45 bases read in frame from the first base. Germline trimming: 5 bases from V, 0 bases from J; junction bases outside gene matches: 7. CDR1 and CDR2 were assigned from the germline V gene as SGHTA and FQGNSA.